Listed below are T cell receptor beta chains from one sample, sequenced in a study of technical replicates of blood from several donors. TCRdb's copy holds only in-frame clones and misses some; the assay was immunoSEQ multiplex PCR. Seen here are about 100,000 clones, 85% to 95% observed once, and the top ten hold roughly 0.34%. The source material was T cells isolated from PBMCs. Receptor source: a human donor in good health. The conserved cysteine and the conserved F or W are not part of the CDR3 here.

V	CDR3
TRBV10-3	AISVRGQLNEQY
TRBV7-2	ASSLMGAGGYT
TRBV28	ASSPKPREGVGQPQH
TRBV11-3	ASSSGGQGTTNEKLF
TRBV28	ASSSGEYSGNTIY
TRBV10-3	AISDQAYEQY
TRBV6-1	AGGRGIYGYT
TRBV30	AWSNLAGPMEDQETQY
TRBV2	ATRRGATDTQY
TRBV27	ASRQGYQPQH
TRBV28	ASGDLSRYEQY
TRBV5-7	ASSVTRDGETQY
TRBV5-4	ASSLQDTEAF
TRBV11-2	ASSFIQTGTGFYEQY
TRBV18	ASSRSREYTGELF
TRBV19	ARRDSYEQY
TRBV14	ASSLAGTGGDGYT
TRBV6-5	ASSYGTSYNEQF
TRBV19	ASSNQGTPGANVLT
TRBV6-5	ASSYSTAVNTEAF
TRBV7-9	ASSLDTGLNYGYT
TRBV5-4	ASSSRGPANEKLF
TRBV7-2	ASSLGGGSGNTIY
TRBV5-1	ASSSKGLAGALYEQY
TRBV6-5	ASRGVNTEAF
TRBV10-1	ASSEDRADGELF
TRBV5-4	ASSWGRNTDTQY
TRBV4-1	ASSQYRDQPQH
TRBV7-2	ASSVERGLSTDTQY
TRBV9	ASSPPGGEVIQTQY
TRBV11-3	ASSLGDTSYNEQF
TRBV7-3	ASSLGQGADEQY
TRBV29-1	SVVPIGSPNEQF
TRBV18	ASSPGQGFNQPQH
TRBV5-4	ASSLGLAGVSYEQY
TRBV2	ASKGAGLTDTQY
TRBV7-6	ASSPHVEREWQETQY
TRBV28	ASIGNREFSRAF
TRBV27	ASSLSVQGQPQH
TRBV7-3	ASSLGARGSTDTQY
TRBV5-4	ASSLGGTVDLYEQY
TRBV6-1	ASSELGRDYNEQF
TRBV5-1	ASSLAGSAEKLF
TRBV12-5	ASGNGVTPGLAGLYTGELF
TRBV7-2	ASSWTGTEAF
TRBV7-2	ASSLGYTYEQY